The 11 T cell receptor beta chains below come from one sample, sequenced in a study of blood T cell repertoires in COVID-19. TCRdb keeps only in-frame clones here, not all; method: immunoSEQ multiplex PCR. The data contain some 150,000 clones, about 85% of them singletons. What was sequenced was peripheral blood. These receptors all stem from a man between 60 and 75 years old with COVID-19, enrolled during active disease.

The V gene is TRBV7-3, the J gene TRBJ1-1, with D unclear. The CDR3 consists of 13 residues. The germline V gene has CDR1 SGHTA and CDR2 FQGTGA. The V end lost 6 bases, the J end lost 1 base, and 9 bases lay between the germline ends. CDR3 in amino acids: CASRQTPNTEAFF. The CDR3 DNA is TGTGCCAGCAGACAGACCCCGAACACTGAAGCTTTCTTT.

The chain links TRBV6-5 to TRBJ1-5, with 8 bases that match TRBD1. Germline CDR1 MNHEY, CDR2 SVGAGI. This CDR3 has 11 amino acids. The V gene end was trimmed by 9 bases and the J gene end by 9 bases; junction bases not matched to a gene: 4. In nucleotides, the CDR3 is TGTGCCAGGAGACAGGGGAGGCCCCAGCATTTT. It is translated as CARRQGRPQHF.

Comment on this clone: The junction and the germline gene differ at one end; a read error may be behind it. The rearrangement uses TRBV30 and TRBJ2-7; TRBD2 is a possible D gene (6 bases). This CDR3 is built from 13 residues. Germline CDR1 GTSNPN, CDR2 SVGIG (reference sequence). CDR3 nucleotide sequence: TGTGCCTGGAGTGTGGGGGGAAACTACGAGCAGCACTTC. Its translation: CAWSVGGNYEQHF.

The chain carries TRBV7-3 and TRBJ1-2, with 8 bases fitting TRBD1. V shed 5 bases and J 1 base; nucleotides not matched to a gene: 12. The germline V gene encodes CDR1 SGHTA and CDR2 FQGTGA. The CDR3 is made up of 17 amino acids. The CDR3 DNA sequence: TGTGCCAGCAGCCCTAACGCCGGGACAGGAAATAACTATGGCTACACCTTC. This sequence encodes CASSPNAGTGNNYGYTF.

The chain combines TRBV5-1 with TRBJ2-3, with 14 bases fitting TRBD2. Trimming took 4 bases from V and 0 from J; bases not matched to a gene: 10. Germline V gene sequence: CDR1 SGHRS, CDR2 YFSETQ. This CDR3 comprises 19 residues. For the CDR3, the DNA is TGCGCCAGCAGCGACCCGGGACTAGCGGGGGATACTAGCACAGATACGCAGTATTTT. Amino acids: CASSDPGLAGDTSTDTQYF.

Notes on this clone: The germline gene is not matched at one end of the junction; a read error may be the cause. This chain uses TRBV9 with TRBJ1-6; D possibly corresponds to TRBD1 (5 bases). Germline CDR1 SGDLS, CDR2 YYNGEE. This CDR3 contains 15 residues. The chain's CDR3 is CAGSAGGNYNSPLHF. The CDR3 DNA reads as TGTGCCGGCAGCGCGGGGGGGAATTATAATTCACCCCTCCACTTT.

This clone was counted between two and nine times. The rearrangement uses TRBV27 and TRBJ1-2, with a weak D call TRBD1 (6 bases). V lost 3 bases, J lost 6 bases, and 23 bases lay in between. This CDR3 comprises 17 residues. The V gene's germline CDR1 is MNHEY and CDR2 SMNVEV (reference sequence). CDR3 sequence (DNA): TGTGCCAGCAGTTTCCGGCCCCGTTCACAGGGTTTTGATGGCTACACCTTC. Protein sequence: CASSFRPRSQGFDGYTF.

The chain recombines TRBV12-5 with TRBJ1-2; 8 positions match TRBD1. CDR1 is LGHNT and CDR2 is FRNRAP in the germline V gene. The CDR3 sequence is 12 residues long. J was trimmed by 8 bases and V by 2 bases; bases with no gene match: 1. CDR3 in DNA: TGTGCTAGTGGTTTGTCAGGGGGCGGCTACACCTTC. This encodes CASGLSGGGYTF. Full variable domain (missing parts from reference TRBV12-5 and TRBJ1-2): DARVTQTPRHKVTEMGQEVTMRCQPILGHNTVFWYRQTMMQGLELLAYFRNRAPLDDSGMPKDRFSAEMPDATLATLKIQPSEPRDSAVYFCASGLSGGGYTFGSGTRLTVV.

The chain uses TRBV7-9 and TRBJ2-1; TRBD2 matches at 12 bases. CDR3 length: 17 residues. CDR1 is SEHNR and CDR2 is FQNEAQ in the germline V gene (reference sequence). V lost 6 bases and J lost 1; bases outside the gene matches: 7. CDR3 sequence: CASSLAGGPASYNEQFF. The CDR3 coding sequence is TGTGCCAGCAGTCTAGCGGGGGGGCCCGCGTCCTACAATGAGCAGTTCTTC.

V gene TRBV24-1 combines with J gene TRBJ2-2; 14 bases match TRBD2. The germline V gene encodes CDR1 KGHDR and CDR2 SFDVKD. With V trimmed by 4 bases and J by 6 bases, 6 bases remained unmatched. The CDR3 sequence is 17 residues long. The CDR3 region is CATSDGTSGSNPGELFF. CDR3 sequence (DNA): TGTGCCACCAGTGACGGGACTAGCGGGAGTAACCCCGGGGAGCTGTTTTTT.

CDR3 nucleotide sequence: TGTGCCAGCTCACCTTCGGGACAGGGGATTTTTAGTGGCTACACCTTC. This encodes CASSPSGQGIFSGYTF. V is TRBV18 and J is TRBJ1-2; TRBD1 matches at 10 bases. CDR3 length equals 16 residues. V gave up 3 bases and J gave up 7 bases; unmatched junction bases: 11. Germline V gives CDR1 KGHSH, CDR2 LQKENI.